The 8 T cell receptor beta chains given below trace back to one sample, sequenced in a study of blood T cell repertoires in COVID-19. Generated by immunoSEQ multiplex PCR, the TCRdb table keeps only in-frame clones and is missing some. This table holds 45,000 to 55,000 clones, less than 95% found once. Sample: peripheral blood. The receptors derive from a human donor in a cohort sampled during active COVID-19.

Written as DNA, the CDR3 is TGTGCCAGCAGCCCCGGGGCTAGCGGGAGGATATCCTACGAGCAGTACTTC. Encoded protein: CASSPGASGRISYEQYF. The rearrangement uses TRBV28 and TRBJ2-7; 11 bases map to TRBD2. This CDR3 comprises 17 residues. Unmatched junction bases numbered 11, after V lost 6 bases and J lost 1 base. Germline V gene sequence: CDR1 MDHEN, CDR2 SYDVKM.

The chain recombines TRBV12-3 or TRBV12-4 with TRBJ1-4; D is undetermined. V gave up 10 bases and J gave up 0 bases, with 9 bases separating them. This CDR3 is 13 amino acids long. The CDR3 loop is CATSFATNEKLFF. The CDR3, as DNA: TGTGCCACCTCGTTTGCAACTAATGAAAAACTGTTTTTT.

The chain is built from TRBV5-6 and TRBJ2-7, with 9 nucleotides matching TRBD2. This CDR3 spans 14 amino acids. Unmatched junction bases numbered 5, after V lost 4 bases and J lost 3 bases. CDR1 and CDR2 from the germline V gene are SGHDT and YYEEEE. CDR3 in DNA: TGTGCCAGCAGCCCCGGGACTAGCAGCTACGAGCAGTACTTC. It codes for CASSPGTSSYEQYF.

The J gene is TRBJ1-1, the V gene TRBV29-1; no firm D call. CDR3 length: 12 residues. Germline loops: CDR1 SQVTM, CDR2 ANQGSEA. V lost 7 bases to trimming and J lost 3 bases, with 12 bases between them. The CDR3 spells CSASFPYTEAFF. Written as DNA, the CDR3 is TGCAGCGCCTCCTTTCCTTACACTGAAGCTTTCTTT. The full variable domain, completed using reference TRBV29-1 and TRBJ1-1, is SAVISQKPSRDICQRGTSLTIQCQVDSQVTMMFWYRQQPGQSLTLIATANQGSEATYESGFVIDKFPISRPNLTFSTLTVSNMSPEDSSIYLCSASFPYTEAFFGQGTRLTVV.

This clone was detected once. This chain connects TRBV7-8 to TRBJ1-2; possibly TRBD1 for D (5 bases). Looked up from germline, CDR1 is SGHVS and CDR2 is FQNEAQ. V was pared by 5 bases and J by 6 bases, with 22 bases between. The CDR3 contains 16 residues. The CDR3 DNA sequence: TGTGCCAGCAGCCCCGGGACTCAGCCGCCCTTAAATGGCTACACCTTC. Its translation: CASSPGTQPPLNGYTF. Full variable domain (remainder filled in from reference TRBV7-8 and TRBJ1-2): GAGVSQSPRYKVAKRGQDVALRCDPISGHVSLFWYQQALGQGPEFLTYFQNEAQLDKSGLPSDRFFAERPEGSVSTLKIQRTQQEDSAVYLCASSPGTQPPLNGYTFGSGTRLTVV.

This chain uses TRBV29-1 with TRBJ1-1, with 7 positions matching TRBD1. The V segment lost 5 bases and the J segment 3 bases; nucleotides outside the gene matches: 9. This CDR3 is 14 amino acids long. Looked up from germline, CDR1 is SQVTM and CDR2 is ANQGSEA. In DNA form, the CDR3 reads TGCAGCGTTAACAGGGGTTCTATGGACACTGAAGCTTTCTTT. It encodes CSVNRGSMDTEAFF. Using reference TRBV29-1 and TRBJ1-1 for the parts outside the CDR3, the full variable domain is SAVISQKPSRDICQRGTSLTIQCQVDSQVTMMFWYRQQPGQSLTLIATANQGSEATYESGFVIDKFPISRPNLTFSTLTVSNMSPEDSSIYLCSVNRGSMDTEAFFGQGTRLTVV.

The genes are TRBV6-5 and TRBJ1-2; no firm D call. Deletions cut 7 bases from V and 2 bases from J, with 11 bases between. The CDR3 length is 13 residues. In germline, CDR1 is MNHEY, CDR2 SVGAGI. The DNA of the CDR3 is TGTGCCAGCAAAATCGGGAGCAACTATGGCTACACCTTC. It codes for CASKIGSNYGYTF.

V is TRBV25-1 and J is TRBJ2-7; 12 positions match TRBD1. The CDR3 runs to 17 residues. V was pared by 4 bases and J by 4 bases, with 11 bases of the junction left unmatched. Germline V CDR1 and CDR2: MGHDK, SYGVNS. CDR3 in amino acids: CASSAGVGTGGRYEQYF. In DNA form, the CDR3 reads TGTGCCAGCAGTGCTGGCGTCGGGACAGGGGGCCGGTACGAGCAGTACTTC.